The 24 T cell receptor beta chains reported below all come from one sample, sequenced in a study of blood T cell repertoires in COVID-19. TCRdb keeps only in-frame clones here, not all; method: immunoSEQ multiplex PCR. Found here are 150,000 to 200,000 clones, over 75% of them singletons; the top ten hold roughly 3.1%. Sample: peripheral blood. These receptors came from a man between 70 and 80 years old with acute or convalescent COVID-19.

The chain joins TRBV2 to TRBJ1-2; 8 bases are shared with TRBD1. Germline V gene data show CDR1 as SNHLY and CDR2 as FYNNEI. V was clipped by 3 bases and J by 7 bases; unmatched bases: 1. CDR3 length equals 12 residues. CDR3 sequence reads: CASSDRGLGYTF. The CDR3 DNA follows: TGTGCCAGCAGTGACAGGGGGCTTGGCTACACCTTC.

V is TRBV2 and J is TRBJ2-7; 7 positions agree with TRBD1. There are 13 residues in the CDR3. V dropped 8 bases and J dropped 1; count of bases not matched to a gene: 5. Germline V gives CDR1 SNHLY, CDR2 FYNNEI. The CDR3 region is CASEGDRSYEQYF. The CDR3 nucleotides read TGTGCCAGCGAGGGGGACAGATCCTACGAGCAGTACTTC.

This chain joins TRBV6-1 and TRBJ1-3; the D is unclear. The germline V gene encodes CDR1 MNHNS and CDR2 SASEGT. Trimming removed 3 bases from V and 4 bases from J, with 7 bases in between. The CDR3 length is 13 residues. CDR3 residues: CASSDAVGNTIYF. The CDR3 DNA follows: TGTGCCAGCAGTGACGCAGTAGGAAACACCATATATTTT.

This clone was detected only a few times. V is TRBV5-1 and J is TRBJ2-2; 16 bases are shared with TRBD2. V lost 3 bases and J lost 0; bases outside the gene matches: 2. The CDR3 has 18 residues. The germline CDR1 and CDR2 sequences are SGHRS and YFSETQ. The CDR3 sequence: CASSSGLAGGPNTGELFF. The CDR3, as DNA: TGCGCCAGCAGCTCGGGACTAGCGGGGGGGCCGAACACCGGGGAGCTGTTTTTT.

This sequence joins TRBV5-1 and TRBJ2-7; perhaps TRBD2 as D (5 bases). CDR3 size: 14 residues. Trimming shortened V by 2 bases and J by 1 base, and 10 bases separated the two germline ends. From germline, CDR1 is SGHRS and CDR2 YFSETQ. The CDR3 here is CASSFTGESYEQYF. In DNA, the CDR3 is TGCGCCAGCAGCTTCACCGGGGAGTCCTACGAGCAGTACTTC.

The chain employs TRBV7-6 and TRBJ2-6, with a weak D call TRBD1 (5 bases). Per germline, CDR1 SGHVS and CDR2 FNYEAQ. This CDR3 is 13 amino acids long. The germline V and J ends were trimmed by 8 bases and 4 bases, with 9 bases remaining between them. CDR3 in amino acids: CASSGLGANVLTF. The DNA for the CDR3 is TGTGCCAGCTCAGGGCTCGGGGCCAACGTCCTGACTTTC.

This rearrangement joins TRBV6-6 to TRBJ1-2, with 10 positions matching TRBD1. The junction had 9 bases not matched to a gene; V was cut back by 6 bases and J by 5 bases. CDR3 length: 15 residues. Germline V gene data show CDR1 as MNHNY and CDR2 as SVGAGI (reference sequence). The CDR3 coding sequence is TGTGCCAGCAGCAAACCGGGACAGGGGACTTATGGCTACACCTTC. Its protein is CASSKPGQGTYGYTF.

This clone was observed at least ten times. The rearrangement uses TRBV7-3 and TRBJ2-3; 10 positions match TRBD2. The CDR3 is 17 amino acids. V lost 5 bases, J lost 6 bases, and 14 bases stayed unmatched. The germline gives CDR1 SGHTA, CDR2 FQGTGA. The CDR3 is CASSPRASGSSTDTQYF. The CDR3 DNA reads as TGTGCCAGCAGCCCAAGGGCTAGCGGGAGTAGTACGGATACGCAGTATTTT.

This chain links TRBV19 with TRBJ2-5; 9 bases line up with TRBD2. The CDR3 consists of 16 residues. After removal of 5 bases from V and 5 bases from J, the junction contained 12 bases not matched to a gene. The germline gives CDR1 LNHDA, CDR2 SQIVND (reference sequence). CDR3 sequence: CASSQTGSGRTETQYF. The DNA of the CDR3 is TGTGCCAGTAGTCAAACAGGGAGCGGGAGGACTGAGACCCAGTACTTC.

V gene TRBV9 combines with J gene TRBJ1-2; TRBD1 matches at 11 bases. With V trimmed by 4 bases and J by 4 bases, 6 bases remained unmatched. Germline loops: CDR1 SGDLS, CDR2 YYNGEE. This CDR3 is built from 15 residues. Here the CDR3 DNA reads TGTGCCAGCAGCCCGGGGACAGGGGGTCTCTATGGCTACACCTTC. This sequence encodes CASSPGTGGLYGYTF. Using reference TRBV9 and TRBJ1-2 for the parts outside the CDR3, the full variable domain is DSGVTQTPKHLITATGQRVTLRCSPRSGDLSVYWYQQSLDQGLQFLIQYYNGEERAKGNILERFSAQQFPDLHSELNLSSLELGDSALYFCASSPGTGGLYGYTFGSGTRLTVV.

V gene TRBV6-5 combines with J gene TRBJ1-2; 9 bases fit TRBD1. V was pared by 6 bases and J by 3 bases, with 2 bases of the junction left unmatched. This CDR3 region has 13 residues. Germline V gene data show CDR1 as MNHEY and CDR2 as SVGAGI. The CDR3 nucleotides read TGTGCCAGCAGACAGGGGGCCGACTATGGCTACACCTTC. Amino acids: CASRQGADYGYTF.

The J gene is TRBJ2-3, the V gene TRBV9, with TRBD2 as a possible D gene (6 bases). The CDR3 length is 15 residues. Trimming stripped 4 bases from V and 2 bases from J, with 14 bases between. Germline V gene sequence: CDR1 SGDLS, CDR2 YYNGEE. The CDR3 protein is CASSSSGLTTDTQYF. CDR3 DNA sequence: TGTGCCAGCAGCTCTTCTGGACTAACCACAGATACGCAGTATTTT.

The chain recombines TRBV12-3 or TRBV12-4 with TRBJ1-2; TRBD1 is a possible D gene (5 bases). This CDR3 spans 13 amino acids. Trimming stripped 2 bases from V and 8 bases from J, with 12 bases between. The DNA of the CDR3 is TGTGCCAGCAGTTTATCCAGGGTATACGGCTACACCTTC. It encodes CASSLSRVYGYTF.

This clone has just one count. The chain couples TRBV5-1 to TRBJ2-7; 9 bases are a match to TRBD1. CDR1 and CDR2 from the germline V gene are SGHRS and YFSETQ. The CDR3 is 15 amino acids. The V gene end was trimmed by 5 bases and the J gene end by 0 bases; junction bases not matched to a gene: 6. The CDR3 coding sequence is TGCGCCAGCAGATTACAGGGGGCGAGCTCCTACGAGCAGTACTTC. Its protein is CASRLQGASSYEQYF.

The chain recombines TRBV19 with TRBJ2-2; D gene uncertain. The CDR3 contains 14 residues. V shed 3 bases and J shed 3 bases, with 8 bases lying between them. The germline gives CDR1 LNHDA, CDR2 SQIVND (reference sequence). The CDR3 reads CASSILPDTGELFF. The CDR3 region has the DNA TGTGCCAGTAGTATCCTTCCGGACACCGGGGAGCTGTTTTTT.

J is TRBJ1-1 and V is TRBV6-5, with a tentative D call TRBD1 (5 bases). Trimming left V 2 bases short and J 1 base short, with 5 bases between. Germline-derived CDR1 and CDR2 are MNHEY and SVGAGI. This CDR3 has 13 residues. The CDR3 nucleotides read TGTGCCAGCAGTTACGACAGGAACACTGAAGCTTTCTTT. Translation: CASSYDRNTEAFF.

The chain has TRBV2 and TRBJ2-7; tentative D call: TRBD1 (5 bases). Germline CDR1 is SNHLY and CDR2 is FYNNEI. V was cut by 1 base and J by 3 bases, with 10 bases left in between. The CDR3 is 14 amino acids. The CDR3 coding sequence is TGTGCCAGCAGTGAAGGTAGTCAGGGCTACGAGCAGTACTTC. This codes for CASSEGSQGYEQYF.

This clone was observed once. The J gene is TRBJ2-7, the V gene TRBV5-4; 10 bases fit TRBD1. The CDR3 is 14 amino acids. The germline CDR1 and CDR2 sequences are SGHNT and YYREEE (reference sequence). With V trimmed by 1 base and J by 5 bases, 3 bases remained unmatched. CDR3 bases: TGTGCCAGCAGCTTGCAGACAGGGGGCCACGAGCAGTACTTC. Translating gives CASSLQTGGHEQYF.

The chain joins TRBV20-1 to TRBJ2-5, with TRBD2 matching 10 bases. The CDR3 length is 17 residues. The junction had 14 bases not matched to a gene; V was cut back by 3 bases and J by 4 bases. Germline V gene sequence: CDR1 DFQATT, CDR2 SNEGSKA (reference sequence). The CDR3 DNA is TGCAGTGCTAGTGGTCGGTTTAGCGGGAGGTCCCTAGAGACCCAGTACTTC. This translates into CSASGRFSGRSLETQYF.

The chain has TRBV6-5 and TRBJ2-5; 7 nucleotides align to TRBD1. The CDR3 is made up of 14 amino acids. In germline, CDR1 is MNHEY, CDR2 SVGAGI. The J segment lost 8 bases and the V segment lost 5 bases, leaving 11 bases of the junction unmatched. CDR3: CASSSTGESLTQYF. The DNA for the CDR3 is TGTGCCAGCAGTAGTACAGGGGAAAGTCTTACCCAGTACTTC.

The chain is built from TRBV5-1 and TRBJ1-1, with no clear D. Trimming left V 4 bases short and J 1 base short, with 8 bases between. The CDR3 runs 13 residues. Looked up from germline, CDR1 is SGHRS and CDR2 is YFSETQ. CDR3 in DNA: TGCGCCAGCAGCGAACCGGGGAACACTGAAGCTTTCTTT. It encodes CASSEPGNTEAFF. The full variable domain, with the rest looked up from reference TRBV5-1 and TRBJ1-1, is KAGVTQTPRYLIKTRGQQVTLSCSPISGHRSVSWYQQTPGQGLQFLFEYFSETQRNKGNFPGRFSGRQFSNSRSEMNVSTLELGDSALYLCASSEPGNTEAFFGQGTRLTVV.

V usage is TRBV3-1 (or the pseudogene TRBV3-2) and J usage is TRBJ2-7, with TRBD2 matching over 8 bases. The germline V gene encodes CDR1 LGHDT and CDR2 YNNKEL (reference sequence). The CDR3 spans 15 residues. The trim removed 5 bases at V and 3 bases at J, leaving 9 bases unmatched. The CDR3 DNA follows: TGTGCCAGCAGCACAATAGCGGGACCCTTCTACGAGCAGTACTTC. As protein: CASSTIAGPFYEQYF.

This clone has only one observation. V and J are TRBV5-4 and TRBJ1-2; 11 bases fit TRBD1. Germline V gene lookup returns CDR1 SGHNT and CDR2 YYREEE (reference sequence). V was pared by 2 bases and J by 6 bases, with 3 bases of the junction left unmatched. CDR3 length: 14 amino acids. CDR3 bases: TGTGCCAGCAGCTTTAGGACAGGGGGCAATGGCTACACCTTC. This translates into CASSFRTGGNGYTF.

The chain carries TRBV6-4 and TRBJ2-2; TRBD2 aligns across 8 bases. With 7 bases clipped from V and 2 bases from J, the junction kept 9 bases outside the gene matches. The CDR3 runs 16 residues. The V gene's germline CDR1 is MRHNA and CDR2 SNTAGT. This CDR3 is CASTRVAGGNTGELFF. The CDR3 nucleotides are TGTGCCAGCACCCGAGTCGCGGGGGGTAACACCGGGGAGCTGTTTTTT.